The 28 T cell receptor beta chains in this list originate from one sample, sequenced in a study of T cell responses to AZD1222 COVID-19 vaccine. TCRdb's copy holds only in-frame clones and misses some; the assay was immunoSEQ multiplex PCR. This table holds about 110,000 clones, just under 95% found once. Sequences were derived from peripheral blood, sampled on day 0 of AZD1222 vaccination. The receptors derive from an adult in good health.

The CDR3 region has the DNA TGTGCCAGTACCCCCGGGTCCCCTAGCTCTTACTTCGGGACGCAGTATTTT. Encoded protein: CASTPGSPSSYFGTQYF. The genes are TRBV19 and TRBJ2-3, with D perhaps matching TRBD2 (5 bases). The CDR3 spans 17 residues. The V end lost 7 bases, the J end lost 9 bases, and 29 bases lay between the germline ends. Germline V gene data show CDR1 as LNHDA and CDR2 as SQIVND (reference sequence).

This clone showed up just once. The CDR3: CASGLSLGTNTEAFF. DNA of the CDR3: TGTGCTAGTGGTTTGTCCCTTGGTACTAACACTGAAGCTTTCTTT. The gene calls are TRBV12-5 and TRBJ1-1; no clear D. The CDR3 is 15 amino acids. Per germline, CDR1 LGHNT and CDR2 FRNRAP. Trimming removed 2 bases from V and 2 bases from J, with 12 bases in between. The entire variable domain, with the rest obtained from reference TRBV12-5 and TRBJ1-1, is as follows: DARVTQTPRHKVTEMGQEVTMRCQPILGHNTVFWYRQTMMQGLELLAYFRNRAPLDDSGMPKDRFSAEMPDATLATLKIQPSEPRDSAVYFCASGLSLGTNTEAFFGQGTRLTVV.

V usage is TRBV7-9 and J usage is TRBJ1-3; D gene ambiguous. The V gene's germline CDR1 is SEHNR and CDR2 FQNEAQ (reference sequence). The CDR3 totals 15 residues. The V gene lost 5 bases and the J gene lost 1 base, with 12 bases spanning the gap. Written as DNA, the CDR3 is TGTGCCAGCAGCGAAGTGGAGGGATCTGGAAACACCATATATTTT. Its protein is CASSEVEGSGNTIYF.

The V and J genes are TRBV5-6 and TRBJ1-6, with D unresolved. Looked up from germline, CDR1 is SGHDT and CDR2 is YYEEEE. The CDR3 has 17 amino acids. The V end lost 4 bases, the J end lost 4 bases, and 18 bases lay between the germline ends. The CDR3 sequence is CASSNRVTGIYNSPLHF. In nucleotides, the CDR3 is TGTGCCAGCAGCAACCGGGTCACCGGGATATATAATTCACCCCTCCACTTT.

The chain combines TRBV6-1 with TRBJ1-2, with a tentative D call TRBD1 (5 bases). In germline, CDR1 is MNHNS, CDR2 SASEGT. Trimming pared 1 base from V and 4 bases from J, leaving 16 bases between. CDR3 length equals 16 residues. The CDR3 region is CASSEERGSGGYGYTF. The CDR3 DNA reads TGTGCCAGCAGTGAAGAGCGTGGGAGTGGGGGCTATGGCTACACCTTC.

The chain uses TRBV6-4 and TRBJ1-2, with D hard to call. CDR1 is MRHNA, CDR2 SNTAGT, per germline. CDR3 length: 16 residues. Trimming removed 5 bases at V and 3 bases at J, with 19 bases between. This CDR3 is CASSPNHPAGYYGYTF. CDR3 DNA: TGTGCCAGCAGTCCAAACCACCCGGCGGGGTACTATGGCTACACCTTC.

This clone is a singleton in its sample. The chain couples TRBV18 to TRBJ2-2; tentatively, D is TRBD1 (5 bases). The CDR3 runs to 15 residues. The germline V gene has CDR1 KGHSH and CDR2 LQKENI. Trimming left V 5 bases short and J 4 bases short, with 14 bases between. CDR3 bases: TGTGCCAGCTCAAACCAGAGACAGAGCACCGGGGAGCTGTTTTTT. Translation gives CASSNQRQSTGELFF.

In this sample, this clone turned up once. The chain carries TRBV7-8 and TRBJ2-2; D unresolved. Trimming stripped 1 base from V and 6 bases from J, with 18 bases between. Germline CDR1 SGHVS, CDR2 FQNEAQ. The CDR3 is 17 residues long. In nucleotides, the CDR3 is TGTGCCAGCAGCTTAGTCGGCGGACCAAGCCCCGCCGGGGAGCTGTTTTTT. Protein sequence: CASSLVGGPSPAGELFF. Looking up the rest from reference TRBV7-8 and TRBJ2-2 gives the full variable domain: GAGVSQSPRYKVAKRGQDVALRCDPISGHVSLFWYQQALGQGPEFLTYFQNEAQLDKSGLPSDRFFAERPEGSVSTLKIQRTQQEDSAVYLCASSLVGGPSPAGELFFGEGSRLTVL.

The J gene is TRBJ1-1, the V gene TRBV5-6, with unresolved D. Germline V gene data show CDR1 as SGHDT and CDR2 as YYEEEE. Trimming removed 0 bases from V and 0 bases from J, with 6 bases in between. The CDR3 is 14 residues long. CDR3 in DNA: TGTGCCAGCAGCTTGGTTTTAATGAACACTGAAGCTTTCTTT. Protein: CASSLVLMNTEAFF.

The genes are TRBV24-1 and TRBJ2-7; tentative D call: TRBD2 (6 bases). Germline CDR1 and CDR2: KGHDR and SFDVKD. The V gene lost 6 bases and the J gene lost 6 bases, with 17 bases spanning the gap. This CDR3 has 14 residues. CDR3 in DNA: TGTGCCACCAGTCCGGGAGACTTCTCTGTCGAGCAGTACTTC. The encoded protein is CATSPGDFSVEQYF.

CDR3 sequence: CASSSQRRNQPQHF. CDR3 nucleotides: TGTGCCAGCAGTTCCCAGCGACGCAATCAGCCCCAGCATTTT. The chain combines TRBV27 with TRBJ1-5; D gene unclear. The V gene's germline CDR1 is MNHEY and CDR2 SMNVEV (reference sequence). The CDR3 has 14 amino acids. Deletions cut 4 bases from V and 2 bases from J, with 9 bases between.

The CDR3 region has the DNA TGTGCCAGCAGCGCCTGGGACAGGATGACTGGCTACACCTTC. It specifies CASSAWDRMTGYTF. This chain links TRBV11-2 with TRBJ1-2; 8 bases fit TRBD1. CDR1 is SGHAT, CDR2 FQNNGV, per germline. This CDR3 has 14 residues. The ends lost 5 bases at V and 7 bases at J; junction bases unmatched: 9.

V is TRBV5-1 and J is TRBJ1-2; perhaps TRBD1 as D (5 bases). Trimming pared 3 bases from V and 6 bases from J, leaving 15 bases between. Looked up from germline, CDR1 is SGHRS and CDR2 is YFSETQ. This CDR3 contains 14 residues. The chain's CDR3 is CASSSRQPIDGYTF. The CDR3, as DNA: TGCGCCAGCAGCTCACGACAGCCTATTGATGGCTACACCTTC.

The V gene is TRBV6-2 or TRBV6-3, the J gene TRBJ1-5, with D unclear. The CDR3 sequence is 13 residues long. Trimming pared 4 bases from V and 7 bases from J, leaving 11 bases between. Germline CDR1 reads MNHEY; CDR2 reads SVGEGT. This CDR3 reads CASSLPGFQPQHF. CDR3 DNA: TGTGCCAGCAGTTTACCGGGGTTCCAGCCCCAGCATTTT.

As DNA, the CDR3 is TGTGCCAGCACCTCCTGGACAGCGGGCTCTGGAAACACCATATATTTT. Translating it yields CASTSWTAGSGNTIYF. The rearrangement links TRBV28 to TRBJ1-3, with D perhaps TRBD1 (6 bases). The V and J ends lost 7 bases and 0 bases respectively, with 16 bases between them. CDR1 MDHEN and CDR2 SYDVKM come from the germline V gene. The CDR3 loop spans 16 amino acids. The full variable domain, completed using reference TRBV28 and TRBJ1-3, is DVKVTQSSRYLVKRTGEKVFLECVQDMDHENMFWYRQDPGLGLRLIYFSYDVKMKEKGDIPEGYSVSREKKERFSLILESASTNQTSMYLCASTSWTAGSGNTIYFGEGSWLTVV.

This clone appeared a single time. The J gene is TRBJ2-2, the V gene TRBV5-5; D ambiguous. This CDR3 comprises 15 residues. Germline CDR1 and CDR2: SGHKS and YYEKEE (reference sequence). Trimming cost V 2 bases and J 4 bases, with 12 bases left between them. As DNA, the CDR3 is TGTGCCAGCAGCTTCGGTAGGTCGGCCACCGGGGAGCTGTTTTTT. Protein sequence: CASSFGRSATGELFF.

This chain connects TRBV4-2 to TRBJ1-4, with D unclear. The CDR3 is 14 residues long. V dropped 4 bases and J dropped 0 bases, with 6 bases sitting between them. Germline loops: CDR1 LGHNA, CDR2 YNFKEQ. The CDR3 spells CASSRDATNEKLFF. The CDR3 DNA reads TGTGCCAGCAGCCGGGATGCAACTAATGAAAAACTGTTTTTT.

This clone was observed once. The chain combines TRBV6-5 with TRBJ1-5, with TRBD1 as a possible D gene (6 bases). Germline CDR1 reads MNHEY; CDR2 reads SVGAGI. The CDR3 is 13 amino acids. V lost 6 bases to trimming and J lost 7 bases, with 13 bases between them. In DNA form, the CDR3 reads TGTGCCAGCAGACTTACAGGGAACCAGCCCCAGCATTTT. It specifies CASRLTGNQPQHF.

This chain joins TRBV6-4 and TRBJ1-1; D gene uncertain. V lost 2 bases and J lost 2, with 9 bases in between. This CDR3 has 14 amino acids. The germline V gene encodes CDR1 MRHNA and CDR2 SNTAGT. The CDR3 region is CASSDGDGNTEAFF. CDR3 nucleotides: TGTGCCAGCAGTGACGGTGACGGAAACACTGAAGCTTTCTTT.

The V gene is TRBV7-2, the J gene TRBJ1-5; 7 nucleotides agree with TRBD1. The CDR3 is made up of 15 amino acids. The germline V gene has CDR1 SGHTA and CDR2 FQGNSA. V lost 0 bases, J lost 7 bases, and 6 bases stayed unmatched. The CDR3 bases are TGTGCCAGCAGCTTAGCGGGAGGGGGCGGACAGCCCCAGCATTTT. This gives the protein CASSLAGGGGQPQHF.

The J gene is TRBJ2-1, the V gene TRBV27; 7 bases are a match to TRBD2. V lost 3 bases and J lost 5; bases outside the gene matches: 7. Germline CDR1 is MNHEY and CDR2 is SMNVEV (reference sequence). There are 15 residues in the CDR3. The CDR3: CASSFLGTTDNEQFF. CDR3 nucleotide sequence: TGTGCCAGCAGTTTCCTCGGGACTACCGACAATGAGCAGTTCTTC.

This chain links TRBV5-6 with TRBJ2-1; 12 nucleotides match TRBD2. The CDR3 has 16 amino acids. Germline V lookup: CDR1 SGHDT, CDR2 YYEEEE. Losses at the gene ends were 3 bases for V and 3 bases for J; bases not matched to a gene: 4. In nucleotides, the CDR3 is TGTGCCAGCAGCTCCAGACTAGCGGGAGACTACAATGAGCAGTTCTTC. It translates to CASSSRLAGDYNEQFF.

This rearrangement joins TRBV27 to TRBJ2-5; D unclear. Germline V gene data show CDR1 as MNHEY and CDR2 as SMNVEV (reference sequence). The CDR3 spans 14 residues. The V and J ends lost 1 base and 5 bases respectively, with 11 bases between them. In nucleotides, the CDR3 is TGTGCCAGCAGTTTATTAGGGTTATGGGAGACCCAGTACTTC. The encoded protein is CASSLLGLWETQYF.

This chain connects TRBV4-1 to TRBJ1-1, with D perhaps matching TRBD1 (6 bases). This CDR3 region has 14 residues. Between the trimmed V and J ends, which lost 1 base and 1 base, there was a span of 7 bases. Germline V gene lookup returns CDR1 MGHRA and CDR2 YSYEKL. CDR3 sequence (DNA): TGCGCCAGCAGCCAAGGGACAGCGAACACTGAAGCTTTCTTT. This translates into CASSQGTANTEAFF.

The chain recombines TRBV11-2 with TRBJ1-5; 9 bases align to TRBD1. CDR1 and CDR2 (germline): SGHAT, FQNNGV. The V and J ends lost 3 bases and 3 bases, in that order; junction bases with no gene match: 3. The CDR3 has 15 residues. In nucleotides, the CDR3 is TGTGCCAGCAGCTTGGGACAGGGTTTCAATCAGCCCCAGCATTTT. Encoded protein: CASSLGQGFNQPQHF.

This clone was detected once. This chain uses TRBV12-3 or TRBV12-4 with TRBJ1-4; no firm D call. There are 13 residues in the CDR3. V dropped 3 bases and J dropped 6 bases, with 8 bases sitting between them. For the CDR3, the DNA is TGTGCCAGCAGTTTCAACGCGTATGAAAAACTGTTTTTT. This gives the protein CASSFNAYEKLFF.

The J gene is TRBJ2-7, the V gene TRBV9; D possibly corresponds to TRBD1 (6 bases). V was trimmed by 0 bases and J by 6 bases, leaving 13 bases between them. The germline gives CDR1 SGDLS, CDR2 YYNGEE. The CDR3 has 14 amino acids. CDR3 in DNA: TGTGCCAGCAGCGTAGATCACAGGGTAGGCGAGCAGTACTTC. This encodes CASSVDHRVGEQYF.

This clone was seen just once. The chain joins TRBV10-3 to TRBJ1-5, with D uncertain. Per the germline V gene, CDR1 is ENHRY and CDR2 is SYGVKD. V was cut by 3 bases and J by 10 bases, with 10 bases left in between. The CDR3 sequence is 12 residues long. The CDR3 DNA sequence: TGTGCCATCAGTGAAGGGTTACGACCCCAGCATTTT. Protein product: CAISEGLRPQHF.